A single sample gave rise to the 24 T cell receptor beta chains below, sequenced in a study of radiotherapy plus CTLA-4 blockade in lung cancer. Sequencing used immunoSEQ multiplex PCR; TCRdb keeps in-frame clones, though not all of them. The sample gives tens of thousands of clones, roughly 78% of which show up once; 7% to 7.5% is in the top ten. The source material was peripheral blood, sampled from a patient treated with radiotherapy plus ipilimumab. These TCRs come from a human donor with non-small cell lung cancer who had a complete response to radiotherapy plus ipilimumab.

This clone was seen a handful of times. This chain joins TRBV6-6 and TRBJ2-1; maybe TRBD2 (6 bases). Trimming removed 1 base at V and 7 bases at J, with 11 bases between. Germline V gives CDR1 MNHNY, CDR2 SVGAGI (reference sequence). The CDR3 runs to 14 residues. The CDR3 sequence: CASSYLASANEQFF. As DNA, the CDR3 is TGTGCCAGCAGTTACTTGGCTAGCGCGAATGAGCAGTTCTTC.

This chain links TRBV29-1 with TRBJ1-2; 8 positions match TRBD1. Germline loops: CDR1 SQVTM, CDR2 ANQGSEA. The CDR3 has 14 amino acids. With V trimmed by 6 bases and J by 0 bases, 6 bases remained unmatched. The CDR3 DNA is TGCAGCGTAGGTGGGACAGGAGCTAACTATGGCTACACCTTC. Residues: CSVGGTGANYGYTF.

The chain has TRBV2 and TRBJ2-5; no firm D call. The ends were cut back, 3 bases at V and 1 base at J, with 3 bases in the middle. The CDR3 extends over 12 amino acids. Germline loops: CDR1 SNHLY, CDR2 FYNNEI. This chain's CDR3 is CASSDSQETQYF. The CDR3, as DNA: TGTGCCAGCAGTGACAGCCAAGAGACCCAGTACTTC.

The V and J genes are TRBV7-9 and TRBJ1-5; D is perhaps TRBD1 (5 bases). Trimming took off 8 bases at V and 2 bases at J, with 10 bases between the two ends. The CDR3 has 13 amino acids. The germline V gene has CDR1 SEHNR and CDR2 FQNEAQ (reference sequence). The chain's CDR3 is CASGGEGNQPQHF. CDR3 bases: TGTGCCAGCGGGGGGGAGGGCAATCAGCCCCAGCATTTT.

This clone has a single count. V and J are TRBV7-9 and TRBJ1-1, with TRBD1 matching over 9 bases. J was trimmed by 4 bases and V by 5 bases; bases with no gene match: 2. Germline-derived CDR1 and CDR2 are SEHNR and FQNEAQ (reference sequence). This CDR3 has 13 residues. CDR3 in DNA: TGTGCCAGCAGCCCGACAGGGGGCACTGAAGCTTTCTTT. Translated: CASSPTGGTEAFF.

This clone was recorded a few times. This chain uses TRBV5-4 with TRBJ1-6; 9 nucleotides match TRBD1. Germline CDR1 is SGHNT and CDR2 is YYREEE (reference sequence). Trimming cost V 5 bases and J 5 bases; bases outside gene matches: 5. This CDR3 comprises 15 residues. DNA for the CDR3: TGTGCCAGCAGAACGGGACAGGGCGATAATTCACCCCTCCACTTT. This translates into CASRTGQGDNSPLHF.

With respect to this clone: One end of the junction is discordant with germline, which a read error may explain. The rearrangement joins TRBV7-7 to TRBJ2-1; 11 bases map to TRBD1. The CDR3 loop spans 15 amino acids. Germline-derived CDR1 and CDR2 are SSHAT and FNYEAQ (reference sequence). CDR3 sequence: CASSLRDRGDSEQFF. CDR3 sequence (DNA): TGTGCTAGCAGCCTCCGGGACAGGGGGGACAGTGAGCAGTTCTTC. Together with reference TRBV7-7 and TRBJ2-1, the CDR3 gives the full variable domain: GAGVSQSPRYKVTKRGQDVTLRCDPISSHATLYWYQQALGQGPEFLTYFNYEAQPDKSGLPSDRFSAERPEGSISTLTIQRTEQRDSAMYRCASSLRDRGDSEQFFGPGTRLTVL.

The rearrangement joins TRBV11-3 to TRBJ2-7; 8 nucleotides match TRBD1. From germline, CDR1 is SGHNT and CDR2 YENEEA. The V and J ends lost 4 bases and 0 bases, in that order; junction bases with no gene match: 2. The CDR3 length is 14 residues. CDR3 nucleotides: TGTGCCAGCAGCTCCGGACAGGGCTCCTACGAGCAGTACTTC. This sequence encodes CASSSGQGSYEQYF.

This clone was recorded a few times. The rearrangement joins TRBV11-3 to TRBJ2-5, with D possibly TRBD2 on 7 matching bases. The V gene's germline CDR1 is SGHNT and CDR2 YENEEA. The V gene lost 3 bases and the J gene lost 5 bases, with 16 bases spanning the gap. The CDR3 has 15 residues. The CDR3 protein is CASSLGAGVGETQYF. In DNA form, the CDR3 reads TGTGCCAGCAGCTTGGGGGCGGGAGTTGGGGAGACCCAGTACTTC.

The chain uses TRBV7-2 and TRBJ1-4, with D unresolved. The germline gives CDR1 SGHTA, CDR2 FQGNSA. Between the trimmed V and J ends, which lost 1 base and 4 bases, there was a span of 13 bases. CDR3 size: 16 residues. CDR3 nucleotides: TGTGCCAGCAGCTTAGTTTATCCAGGACGTAATGAAAAACTGTTTTTT. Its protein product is CASSLVYPGRNEKLFF. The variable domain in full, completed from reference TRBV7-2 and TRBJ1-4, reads GAGVSQSPSNKVTEKGKDVELRCDPISGHTALYWYRQSLGQGLEFLIYFQGNSAPDKSGLPSDRFSAERTGGSVSTLTIQRTQQEDSAVYLCASSLVYPGRNEKLFFGSGTQLSVL.

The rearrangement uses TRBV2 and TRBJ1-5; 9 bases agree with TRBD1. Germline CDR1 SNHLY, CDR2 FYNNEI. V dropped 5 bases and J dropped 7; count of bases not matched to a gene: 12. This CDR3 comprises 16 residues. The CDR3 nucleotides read TGTGCCAGCAGTCGAAGAGGACAGGGGTCTGAACAGCCCCAGCATTTT. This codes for CASSRRGQGSEQPQHF.

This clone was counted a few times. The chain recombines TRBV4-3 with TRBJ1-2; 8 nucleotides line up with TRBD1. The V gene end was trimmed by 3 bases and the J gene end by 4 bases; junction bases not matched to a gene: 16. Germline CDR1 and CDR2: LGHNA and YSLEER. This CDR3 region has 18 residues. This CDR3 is CASSHSTSGTGSPYGYTF. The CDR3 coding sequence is TGCGCCAGCAGCCATAGCACGAGCGGGACAGGCTCCCCCTATGGCTACACCTTC.

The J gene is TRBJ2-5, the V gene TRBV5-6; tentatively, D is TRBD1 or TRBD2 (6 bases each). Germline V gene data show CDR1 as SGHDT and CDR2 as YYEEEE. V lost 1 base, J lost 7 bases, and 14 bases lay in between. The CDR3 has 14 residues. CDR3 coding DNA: TGTGCCAGCAGCTTGACAGGGAGGTTTGGGACCCAGTACTTC. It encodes CASSLTGRFGTQYF.

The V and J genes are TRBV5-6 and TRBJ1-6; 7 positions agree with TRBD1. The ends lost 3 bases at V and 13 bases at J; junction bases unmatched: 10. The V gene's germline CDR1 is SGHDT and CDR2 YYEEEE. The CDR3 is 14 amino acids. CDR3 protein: CASSSRGPLTPLHF. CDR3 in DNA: TGTGCCAGCAGCTCAAGGGGGCCCCTCACCCCCCTCCACTTT. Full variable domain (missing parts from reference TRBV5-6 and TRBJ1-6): DAGVTQSPTHLIKTRGQQVTLRCSPKSGHDTVSWYQQALGQGPQFIFQYYEEEERQRGNFPDRFSGHQFPNYSSELNVNALLLGDSALYLCASSSRGPLTPLHFGNGTRLTVT.

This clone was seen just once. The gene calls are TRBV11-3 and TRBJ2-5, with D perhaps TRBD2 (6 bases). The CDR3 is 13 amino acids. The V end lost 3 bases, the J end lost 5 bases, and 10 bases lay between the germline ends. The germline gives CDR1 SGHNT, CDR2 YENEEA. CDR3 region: CASSLGGRETQYF. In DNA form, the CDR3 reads TGTGCCAGCAGCTTGGGGGGAAGGGAGACCCAGTACTTC. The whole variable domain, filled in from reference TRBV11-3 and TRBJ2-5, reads EAGVVQSPRYKIIEKKQPVAFWCNPISGHNTLYWYLQNLGQGPELLIRYENEEAVDDSQLPKDRFSAERLKGVDSTLKIQPAELGDSAVYLCASSLGGRETQYFGPGTRLLVL.

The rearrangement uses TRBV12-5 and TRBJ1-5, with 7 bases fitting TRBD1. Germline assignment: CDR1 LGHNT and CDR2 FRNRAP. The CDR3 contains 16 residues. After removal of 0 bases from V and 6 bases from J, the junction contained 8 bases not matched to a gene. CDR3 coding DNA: TGTGCTAGTGGTTTGGTAGAAGGAGGGGGCGGTCAGCCCCAGCATTTT. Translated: CASGLVEGGGGQPQHF.

The CDR3 region is CASSQANTGKGGYTF. As DNA, the CDR3 is TGTGCCAGCAGCCAAGCAAATACAGGGAAAGGAGGCTACACCTTC. This sequence joins TRBV14 and TRBJ1-2; D might be TRBD1 (6 bases). The V end was cut by 1 base, the J end by 8 bases, with 17 bases between. In germline, CDR1 is SGHDN, CDR2 FVKESK. The CDR3 totals 15 residues.

The CDR3 coding sequence is TGCGCCAGCAGCCAAGTGGCCGACGGTGAGACCCAGTACTTC. It yields the protein CASSQVADGETQYF. This sequence joins TRBV4-1 and TRBJ2-5; no reliable D call. CDR1 MGHRA and CDR2 YSYEKL come from the germline V gene. The CDR3 totals 14 residues. V was clipped by 1 base and J by 5 bases, with 11 bases between them.

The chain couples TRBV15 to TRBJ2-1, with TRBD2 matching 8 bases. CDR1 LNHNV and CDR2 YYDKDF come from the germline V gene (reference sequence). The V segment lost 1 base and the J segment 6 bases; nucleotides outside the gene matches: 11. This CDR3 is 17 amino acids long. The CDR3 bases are TGTGCCACCAGCAGAGTCGGGATGGCGGGAGGTGCCAATGAGCAGTTCTTC. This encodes CATSRVGMAGGANEQFF.

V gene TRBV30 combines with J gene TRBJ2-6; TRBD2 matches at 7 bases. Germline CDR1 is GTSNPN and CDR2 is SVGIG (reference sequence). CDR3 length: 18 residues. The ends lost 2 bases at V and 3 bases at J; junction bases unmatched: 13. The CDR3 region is CAWSPGRGVFYGANVLTF. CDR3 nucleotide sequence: TGTGCCTGGAGTCCGGGACGGGGGGTGTTTTATGGGGCCAACGTCCTGACTTTC.

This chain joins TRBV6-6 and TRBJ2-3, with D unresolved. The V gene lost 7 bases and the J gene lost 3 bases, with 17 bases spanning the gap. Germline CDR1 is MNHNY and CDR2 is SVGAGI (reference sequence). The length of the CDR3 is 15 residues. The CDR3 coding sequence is TGTGCCAGCACAACCGGACCCCCGGAAACAGATACGCAGTATTTT. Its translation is CASTTGPPETDTQYF.

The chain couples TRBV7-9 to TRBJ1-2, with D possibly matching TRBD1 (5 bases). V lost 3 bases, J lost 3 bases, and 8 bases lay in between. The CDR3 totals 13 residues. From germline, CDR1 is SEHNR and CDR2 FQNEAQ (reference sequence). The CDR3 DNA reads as TGTGCCAGCAGCTTGCCAGGGTACTATGGCTACACCTTC. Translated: CASSLPGYYGYTF.

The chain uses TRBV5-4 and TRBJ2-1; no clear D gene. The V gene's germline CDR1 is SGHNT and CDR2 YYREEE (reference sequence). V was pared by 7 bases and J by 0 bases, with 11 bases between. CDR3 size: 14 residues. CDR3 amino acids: CASSSESSYNEQFF. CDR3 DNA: TGTGCCAGCTCTTCGGAGAGCTCCTACAATGAGCAGTTCTTC.

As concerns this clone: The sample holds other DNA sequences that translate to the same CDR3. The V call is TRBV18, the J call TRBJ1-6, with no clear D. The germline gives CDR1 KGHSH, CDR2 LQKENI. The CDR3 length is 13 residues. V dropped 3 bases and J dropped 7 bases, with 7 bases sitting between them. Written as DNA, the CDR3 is TGTGCCAGCTCACCGAGTGGGAATTCACCCCTCCACTTT. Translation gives CASSPSGNSPLHF.